The present T cell receptor beta chain was sequenced within a study of naive and memory T cell subsets. Both TRBC1 and TRBC2 were covered by a beta constant-region primer of two equimolar oligonucleotides. Nested alpha and beta constant-region primers with the SP2 primer drove four PCR rounds on ligated cDNA. TCRdb re-called the UMI-ligation and nested PCR reads with MiXCR, one entry per CDR3 protein. Among roughly 10,000 distinct CDR3 sequences listed, around 5.4% were seen once. The CDR3 length is 12 residues. Germline CDR1 is LNHDA and CDR2 is SQIVND (reference sequence). The germline V and J ends were trimmed by 1 base and 4 bases, with 2 bases remaining between them.

The sequencing input was CD4+ TEMRA cells from blood. The subset: effector memory re-expressing CD45RA, CD45RA+ CD27-. J is TRBJ1-5 and V is TRBV19, with no clear D. This receptor was obtained from a human donor in good health. In DNA, the CDR3 is TGTGCCAGTAGTATAGCAAATCAGCCCCAGCATTTT. It translates to CASSIANQPQHF.